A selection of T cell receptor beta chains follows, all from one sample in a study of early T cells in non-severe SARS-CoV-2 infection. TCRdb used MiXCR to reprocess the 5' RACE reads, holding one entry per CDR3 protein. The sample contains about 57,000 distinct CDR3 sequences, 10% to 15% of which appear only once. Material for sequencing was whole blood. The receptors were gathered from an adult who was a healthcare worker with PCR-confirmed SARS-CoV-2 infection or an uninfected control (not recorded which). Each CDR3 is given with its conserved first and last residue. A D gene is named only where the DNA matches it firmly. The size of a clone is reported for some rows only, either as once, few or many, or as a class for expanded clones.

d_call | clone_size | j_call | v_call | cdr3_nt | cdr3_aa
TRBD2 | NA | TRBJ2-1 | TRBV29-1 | TGCAGCGTTGAAGCGGGGGGTTTCGATGAGCAGTCCTTC | CSVEAGGFDEQSF
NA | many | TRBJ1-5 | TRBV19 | TGTGCCAGTAGTATAGGAGGCGGAGGCAATCAGCCCCAGCATTTT | CASSIGGGGNQPQHF
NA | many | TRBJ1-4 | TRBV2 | TGTGCCAGCAGTGATACGCGCAGGCCGGATAATGAAAAACTGTTTTTT | CASSDTRRPDNEKLFF
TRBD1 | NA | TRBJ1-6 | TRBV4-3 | TGCGCCAGCAGCCACCCGGGACAGGTAGATTCACCCCTCCACTTT | CASSHPGQVDSPLHF
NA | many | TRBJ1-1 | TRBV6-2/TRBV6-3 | TGTGCCAGCAGTTACTCATCCGGGGCCACTGAAGCTTTCTTT | CASSYSSGATEAFF
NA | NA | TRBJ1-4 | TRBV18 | TGTGCCAGCTCACCACCGGTCGACAGCCCTAATGAAAAACTGTTTTTT | CASSPPVDSPNEKLFF
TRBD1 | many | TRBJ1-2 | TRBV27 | TGTGCCAGCAGTCCGACAGGGTCCCCCTATGGCTACACCTTC | CASSPTGSPYGYTF
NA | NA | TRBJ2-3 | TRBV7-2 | TGTGCCAGCAGCTTGATGTTGGGGAGCACAGATACGCAGTATTTT | CASSLMLGSTDTQYF
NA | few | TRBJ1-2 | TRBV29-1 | TGCAGCGTTGCACAGGGATTGTATGGCTACACCTTC | CSVAQGLYGYTF
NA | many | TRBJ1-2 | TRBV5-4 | TGTGCCAGCAGCTTGGTTCAGTTAGCTAACTATGGCTACACCTTC | CASSLVQLANYGYTF
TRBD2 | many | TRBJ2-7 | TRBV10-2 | TGCGCCAGCAAACCGACTAGCGCAGGCGAGCAGTACTTC | CASKPTSAGEQYF
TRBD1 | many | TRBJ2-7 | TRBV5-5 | TGTGCCAGCAGCGGCTGGACAGGGGAAATCATCGAGCAGTACTTC | CASSGWTGEIIEQYF
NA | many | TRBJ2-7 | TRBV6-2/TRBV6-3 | TGTGCCAGCAGAAGCCTACAGGGAAGCTCCTACGAGCAGTACTTC | CASRSLQGSSYEQYF
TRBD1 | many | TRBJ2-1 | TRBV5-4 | TGTGCCAGCAGCCCTACAGGGGGACCCTACAATGAGCAGTTCTTC | CASSPTGGPYNEQFF
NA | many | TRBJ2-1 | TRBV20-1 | TGCAGTGCCTGCGACTCTTCCTACAATGAGCAGTTCTTC | CSACDSSYNEQFF
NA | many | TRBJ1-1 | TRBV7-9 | TGTGCCAGCAGCTTACTGAGTTCGGACACTGAAGCTTTCTTT | CASSLLSSDTEAFF
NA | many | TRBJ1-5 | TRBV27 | TGTGCCAGCAGCCCCTCGTGGCCATACAGCAATCAGCCCCAGCATTTT | CASSPSWPYSNQPQHF
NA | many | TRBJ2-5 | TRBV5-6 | TGTGCCAGCAGCAGGGGGGGCCAAGAGACCCAGTACTTC | CASSRGGQETQYF
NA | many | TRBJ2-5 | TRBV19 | TGTGCCAGTAGTATATCCCGCCTTCGAGAGACCCAGTACTTC | CASSISRLRETQYF
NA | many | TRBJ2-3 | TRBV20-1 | TGCAGTGCTAGCTTATGGAGCGGCAGCACAGATACGCAGTATTTT | CSASLWSGSTDTQYF
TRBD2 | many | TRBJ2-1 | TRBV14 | TGTGCCAGCAGCCAAGTTAAGGTGTGGGGGGGAGCATACAATGAGCAGTTCTTC | CASSQVKVWGGAYNEQFF
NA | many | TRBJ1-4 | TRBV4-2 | TGTGCCAGCAGCCTACTTGGGGAAAAACTGTTTTTT | CASSLLGEKLFF
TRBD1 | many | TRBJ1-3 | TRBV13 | TGTGCCAGCAGCTCGGACAGGGGCGCTGAAAACACCATATATTTT | CASSSDRGAENTIYF
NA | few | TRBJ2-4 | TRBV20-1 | TGCAGTGCTAGCGGGGTAGCCAAAAACATTCAGTACTTC | CSASGVAKNIQYF
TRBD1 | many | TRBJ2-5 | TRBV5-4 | TGTGCCAGCAGGGCGATGACAGGGGATCAAGAGACCCAGTACTTC | CASRAMTGDQETQYF
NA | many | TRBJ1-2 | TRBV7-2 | TGTGCCAGCAGCTTAGATTCTACGGCGTCAGGTTACGGCTACACCTTC | CASSLDSTASGYGYTF
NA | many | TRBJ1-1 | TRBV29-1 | TGCAGCGTTTCAAGGGGGAACACTGAAGCTTTCTTT | CSVSRGNTEAFF
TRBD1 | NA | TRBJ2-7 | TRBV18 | TGTGCCAGCTCACCATACGGGACAGGAAACTACGAGCAGTACTTC | CASSPYGTGNYEQYF
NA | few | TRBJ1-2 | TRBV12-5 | TGTGCTAGTGGTTCCTCACCCACAGGGTACTATGGCTACACCTTC | CASGSSPTGYYGYTF
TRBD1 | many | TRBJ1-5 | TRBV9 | TGTGCCAGCAAGGGGACAGGGGCGGCGCCCCAGCATTTT | CASKGTGAAPQHF
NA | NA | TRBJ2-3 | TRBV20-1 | TGCAGTGTTAGAGGTTCACGTTCAGATACGCAGTATTTT | CSVRGSRSDTQYF
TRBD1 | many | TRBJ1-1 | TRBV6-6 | TGTGCCAGCAGTCGCACAGGGGGCGCGGTGAACACTGAAGCTTTCTTT | CASSRTGGAVNTEAFF